The 17 T cell receptor beta chains in this list originate from one sample, sequenced in a study of vaccination and CD4 T cells after COVID-19 (dated 2022 in TCRdb). What these receptors recognize is not known. This sample's treatment or condition label indicates: approximately nine-day PBMC culture with coronavirus spike peptide pools or control peptides (ViraFEST assay). The library was made by PCR. The listed sequencing device is Illumina iSeq 100. DNA from cultured CD4+ T cells underwent TCR sequencing with the Oncomine TCR Beta short-read assay at the Johns Hopkins FTIC core. TCRdb applied fastp at Q25 and MiXCR to the public reads, then kept only in-frame beta chains. Each record represents a unique CDR3 protein, reported with the most common genes and DNA among its rows. The sample table contains under 20,000 distinct CDR3 sequences; only one count was recorded for roughly 46% of them. The top ten constitute around 6.5% of the sample.

The starting material was CD4+ T cells from blood, cultured in vitro, obtained before SARS-CoV-2 vaccination. All receptors derive from a human donor who had recovered from COVID-19.

This clonotype was detected only a few times. The rearrangement links TRBV19 to TRBJ1-2, with D unclear. With 3 bases removed from V and 1 base from J, the gap between germline ends came to 9 bases. CDR1 and CDR2 from the germline V gene are LNHDA and SQIVND (reference sequence). The CDR3 is 14 residues long. CDR3 amino acids: CASSISADNYGYTF. The CDR3 bases are TGTGCCAGTAGTATCTCGGCAGATAACTATGGCTACACCTTC. The full variable domain, rest sourced from reference TRBV19 and TRBJ1-2, is DGGITQSPKYLFRKEGQNVTLSCEQNLNHDAMYWYRQDPGQGLRLIYYSQIVNDFQKGDIAEGYSVSREKKESFPLTVTSAQKNPTAFYLCASSISADNYGYTFGSGTRLTVV.

This sequence joins TRBV20-1 and TRBJ2-7; 8 positions agree with TRBD1. The CDR3 extends over 15 amino acids. Germline CDR1 reads DFQATT; CDR2 reads SNEGSKA (reference sequence). Trimming at V came to 6 bases and at J to 0 bases, leaving 10 bases not matched to a gene. The CDR3 here is CSATPADRASYEQYF. The CDR3 DNA is TGCAGTGCAACCCCCGCGGACAGGGCCTCCTACGAGCAGTACTTC.

This clonotype was picked up one time. The chain combines TRBV19 with TRBJ2-2; no definite D call. The germline CDR1 and CDR2 sequences are LNHDA and SQIVND (reference sequence). This CDR3 contains 12 residues. Trimming stripped 4 bases from V and 8 bases from J, with 8 bases between. CDR3: CASSTSWGELFF. The CDR3 DNA reads as TGTGCCAGTAGTACCTCTTGGGGGGAGCTGTTTTTT.

A single count supports this clonotype. The chain joins TRBV29-1 to TRBJ2-1, with 12 nucleotides matching TRBD1. The CDR3 loop spans 15 amino acids. The junction had 8 bases not matched to a gene; V was cut back by 3 bases and J by 8 bases. Germline loops: CDR1 SQVTM, CDR2 ANQGSEA. The CDR3 loop reads CSVDITGQGAHEQFF. In DNA form, the CDR3 reads TGCAGCGTTGATATTACGGGACAGGGGGCCCATGAGCAGTTCTTC.

This clonotype has only a few counts. The V call is TRBV6-5, the J call TRBJ1-5; D unclear. Germline assignment: CDR1 MNHEY and CDR2 SVGAGI. Trimming removed 2 bases from V and 3 bases from J, with 5 bases in between. CDR3 length: 13 residues. CDR3 sequence: CASSYGVNQPQHF. As DNA, the CDR3 is TGTGCCAGCAGTTACGGGGTCAATCAGCCCCAGCATTTT.

The chain links TRBV5-1 to TRBJ2-2, with 13 bases aligning to TRBD2. The CDR3 is 19 amino acids. Germline CDR1 SGHRS, CDR2 YFSETQ. J gave up 4 bases and V 4 bases, and 13 bases lay outside the gene matches. Written as DNA, the CDR3 is TGCGCCAGCAGCCGTACGACTAGCGGGGGGACACCCAGCACCGGGGAGCTGTTTTTT. As protein: CASSRTTSGGTPSTGELFF. Full variable domain (rest looked up from reference TRBV5-1 and TRBJ2-2): KAGVTQTPRYLIKTRGQQVTLSCSPISGHRSVSWYQQTPGQGLQFLFEYFSETQRNKGNFPGRFSGRQFSNSRSEMNVSTLELGDSALYLCASSRTTSGGTPSTGELFFGEGSRLTVL.

This chain's CDR3 is CASRVQASQRGYTF. The CDR3 region has the DNA TGTGCCAGCAGGGTACAGGCCTCACAGAGGGGCTACACCTTC. The V and J genes are TRBV2 and TRBJ1-2; the D gene is possibly TRBD1 (5 bases). V was clipped by 6 bases and J by 8 bases, with 19 bases between them. Germline CDR1 is SNHLY and CDR2 is FYNNEI. The CDR3 contains 14 residues.

This clonotype was counted a few times. The rearrangement joins TRBV20-1 to TRBJ1-6; D is undetermined. The CDR3 sequence is 15 residues long. Germline loops: CDR1 DFQATT, CDR2 SNEGSKA (reference sequence). The germline V and J ends were trimmed by 4 bases and 0 bases, with 10 bases remaining between them. As DNA, the CDR3 is TGCAGTGCTAAACCTCCAAGCTCCTATAATTCACCCCTCCACTTT. Protein: CSAKPPSSYNSPLHF.

The V gene is TRBV7-9, the J gene TRBJ2-2; 9 bases map to TRBD1. CDR1 and CDR2 (germline): SEHNR, FQNEAQ (reference sequence). The J segment lost 6 bases and the V segment lost 7 bases, leaving 9 bases of the junction unmatched. The CDR3 is made up of 15 amino acids. The CDR3 is CASNQQGARSGELFF. Here the CDR3 DNA reads TGTGCCAGCAACCAACAGGGGGCGCGGTCCGGGGAGCTGTTTTTT.

This chain links TRBV27 with TRBJ1-4; D may be TRBD1 (5 bases). This CDR3 has 13 residues. Looked up from germline, CDR1 is MNHEY and CDR2 is SMNVEV (reference sequence). As DNA, the CDR3 is TGTACCCCCCGGTGGCGACAGTGGGAAAAACTGTTTTTT. Its protein product is CTPRWRQWEKLFF.

The V gene is TRBV7-9, the J gene TRBJ1-6, with unresolved D. Looked up from germline, CDR1 is SEHNR and CDR2 is FQNEAQ (reference sequence). The length of the CDR3 is 15 residues. Trimming took off 5 bases at V and 9 bases at J, with 17 bases between the two ends. This CDR3 reads CASSPPGTRSSPLHF. As DNA, the CDR3 is TGTGCCAGCAGCCCCCCGGGTACTAGGAGTTCACCCCTCCACTTT.

This clonotype was seen a handful of times. The J gene is TRBJ1-2, the V gene TRBV20-1; D uncertain. CDR1 and CDR2 (germline): DFQATT, SNEGSKA (reference sequence). This CDR3 has 13 residues. V was clipped by 5 bases and J by 7 bases, with 17 bases between them. The CDR3 sequence: CSACPLGRCGYTF. DNA for the CDR3: TGCAGTGCTTGCCCTTTGGGCCGGTGTGGCTACACCTTC.

In its sample, this clonotype was seen a few times. This sequence joins TRBV6-2 or TRBV6-3 and TRBJ1-2; a possible D gene is TRBD1 (6 bases). The CDR3 sequence is 12 residues long. CDR1 and CDR2 from the germline V gene are MNHEY and SVGEGT. Trimming stripped 2 bases from V and 6 bases from J, with 7 bases between. The CDR3 DNA is TGTGCCAGCAGTTACGAGGGGGATGGCTACACCTTC. Protein sequence: CASSYEGDGYTF.

For this clonotype: The junction differs from germline at one of its ends, possibly a read error. This chain connects TRBV7-9 to TRBJ2-1; unclear D gene. The V gene's germline CDR1 is SEHNR and CDR2 FQNEAQ (reference sequence). This CDR3 has 15 residues. The CDR3 spells CACSSRHGSYNEQFF. As DNA, the CDR3 is TGTGCCTGCAGCTCTCGACATGGCTCCTACAATGAGCAGTTCTTC.

The chain has TRBV4-2 and TRBJ2-5; tentatively, D is TRBD1 or TRBD2 (5 bases each). V lost 1 base, J lost 1 base, and 10 bases lay in between. The CDR3 sequence is 15 residues long. Germline-derived CDR1 and CDR2 are LGHNA and YNFKEQ. The CDR3 nucleotides are TGTGCCAGCAGCCAAGTTGGTGGGGGCCAAGAGACCCAGTACTTC. It codes for CASSQVGGGQETQYF.

This clonotype was counted once. The V gene is TRBV20-1, the J gene TRBJ1-4; D is unclear. The CDR3 totals 16 residues. With 1 base removed from V and 8 bases from J, the gap between germline ends came to 20 bases. The germline CDR1 and CDR2 sequences are DFQATT and SNEGSKA (reference sequence). The CDR3 DNA is TGCAGTGCTAGAGGGGCCGCCGGGCAAGCGGTCGAAAAACTGTTTTTT. It is translated as CSARGAAGQAVEKLFF.

The chain combines TRBV5-4 with TRBJ1-1; TRBD1 might be the D (6 bases). The germline gives CDR1 SGHNT, CDR2 YYREEE (reference sequence). CDR3 size: 13 residues. The V end was cut by 4 bases, the J end by 1 base, with 8 bases between. CDR3: CASSTGQNTEAFF. As DNA, the CDR3 is TGTGCCAGCAGCACGGGACAGAACACTGAAGCTTTCTTT.